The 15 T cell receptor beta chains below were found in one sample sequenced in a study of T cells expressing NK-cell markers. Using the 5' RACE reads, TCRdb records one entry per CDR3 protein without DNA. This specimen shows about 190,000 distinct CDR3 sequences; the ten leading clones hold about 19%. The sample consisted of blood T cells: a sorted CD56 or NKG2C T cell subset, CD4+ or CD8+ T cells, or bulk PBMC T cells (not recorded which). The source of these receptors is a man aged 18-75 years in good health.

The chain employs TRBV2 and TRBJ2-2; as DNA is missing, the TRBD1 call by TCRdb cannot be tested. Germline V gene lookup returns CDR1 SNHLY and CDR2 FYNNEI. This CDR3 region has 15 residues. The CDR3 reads CASSARVKNTGELFF. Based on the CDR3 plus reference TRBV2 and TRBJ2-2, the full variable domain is EPEVTQTPSHQVTQMGQEVILRCVPISNHLYFYWYRQILGQKVEFLVSFYNNEISEKSEIFDDQFSVERPDGSNFTLKIRSTKLEDSAMYFCASSARVKNTGELFFGEGSRLTVL.

The CDR3 protein is CASSYTLAVHGTQYF. V is TRBV6-5 and J is TRBJ2-5; the D call of TRBD2 rests on TCRdb alone, since no DNA is present to check it. CDR3 length equals 15 residues. The germline V gene has CDR1 MNHEY and CDR2 SVGAGI.

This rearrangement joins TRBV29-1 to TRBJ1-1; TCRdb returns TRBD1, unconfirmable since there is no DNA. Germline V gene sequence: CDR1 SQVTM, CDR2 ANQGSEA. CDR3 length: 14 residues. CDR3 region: CSVPGTGVFTEAFF.

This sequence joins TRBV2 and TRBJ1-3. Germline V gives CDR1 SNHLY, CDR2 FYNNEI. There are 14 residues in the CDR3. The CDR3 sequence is CASSEQWRRGTIYF.

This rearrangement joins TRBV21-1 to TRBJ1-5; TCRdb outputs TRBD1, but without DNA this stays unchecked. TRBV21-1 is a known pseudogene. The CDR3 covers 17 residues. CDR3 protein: CASSKIPGQASNQPQHF.

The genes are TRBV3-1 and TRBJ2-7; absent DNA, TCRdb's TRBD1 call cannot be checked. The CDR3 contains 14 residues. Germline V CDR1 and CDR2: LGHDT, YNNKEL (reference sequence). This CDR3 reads CASSQNPGAREQYF.

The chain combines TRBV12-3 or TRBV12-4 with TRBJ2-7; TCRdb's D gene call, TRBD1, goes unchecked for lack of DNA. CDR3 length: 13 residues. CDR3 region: CASSLKGPYEQYF.

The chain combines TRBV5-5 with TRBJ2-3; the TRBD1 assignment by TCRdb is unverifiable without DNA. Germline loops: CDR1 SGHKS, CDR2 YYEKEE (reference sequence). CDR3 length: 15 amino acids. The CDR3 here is CASSSVGGRADTQYF.

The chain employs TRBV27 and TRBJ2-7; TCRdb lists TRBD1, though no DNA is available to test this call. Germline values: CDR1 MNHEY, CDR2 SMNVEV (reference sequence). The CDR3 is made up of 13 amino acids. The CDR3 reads CGSSRDREREQYF.

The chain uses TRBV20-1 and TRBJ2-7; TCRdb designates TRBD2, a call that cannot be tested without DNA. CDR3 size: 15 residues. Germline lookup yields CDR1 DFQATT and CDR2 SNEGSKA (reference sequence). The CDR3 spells CSASGSGDHPYEQYF.

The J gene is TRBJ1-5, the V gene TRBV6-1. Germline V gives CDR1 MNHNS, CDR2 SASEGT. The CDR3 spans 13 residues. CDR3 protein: CASSERSHQPQHF.

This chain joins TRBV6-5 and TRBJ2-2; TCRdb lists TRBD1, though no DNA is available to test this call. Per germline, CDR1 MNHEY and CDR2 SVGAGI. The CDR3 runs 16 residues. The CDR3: CASSYSWDSLTGELFF.

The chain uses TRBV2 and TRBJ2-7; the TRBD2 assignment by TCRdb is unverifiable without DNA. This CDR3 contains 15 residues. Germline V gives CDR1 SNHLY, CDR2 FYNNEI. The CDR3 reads CASSVSGVGTYEQYF.

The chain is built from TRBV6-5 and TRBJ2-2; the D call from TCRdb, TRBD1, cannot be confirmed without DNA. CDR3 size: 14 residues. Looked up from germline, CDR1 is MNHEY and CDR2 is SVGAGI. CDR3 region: CASSLAGYAGELFF.

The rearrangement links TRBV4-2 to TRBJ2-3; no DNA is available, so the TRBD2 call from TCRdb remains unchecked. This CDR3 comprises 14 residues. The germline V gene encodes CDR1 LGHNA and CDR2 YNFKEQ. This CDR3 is CASSAGLEGDTQYF.